These 13 T cell receptor beta chains were sequenced from one sample in a study of blood T cell repertoires in COVID-19. Some clones are missing from TCRdb's copy, which holds only in-frame ones; the method was immunoSEQ multiplex PCR. Among about 94,000 clones listed, around 80% were seen once. The material sequenced was peripheral blood. These receptors were collected from a human donor in a cohort sampled during active COVID-19.

The chain links TRBV6-5 to TRBJ2-2, with 9 nucleotides matching TRBD1. CDR1 is MNHEY, CDR2 SVGAGI, per germline. The J segment lost 8 bases and the V segment lost 8 bases, leaving 9 bases of the junction unmatched. The CDR3 extends over 14 amino acids. The CDR3 region is CASRGQGRVGELFF. In DNA, the CDR3 is TGTGCCAGCCGGGGACAGGGACGTGTGGGGGAGCTGTTTTTT.

The chain uses TRBV5-1 and TRBJ2-1; 10 bases align to TRBD2. This CDR3 comprises 14 residues. The germline V gene has CDR1 SGHRS and CDR2 YFSETQ. The trim removed 4 bases at V and 7 bases at J, leaving 5 bases unmatched. CDR3 coding DNA: TGCGCCAGCAGCCCGGGACTAGCGAAAAATGAGCAGTTCTTC. Protein product: CASSPGLAKNEQFF.

The V call is TRBV3-1 (or the pseudogene TRBV3-2), the J call TRBJ1-5; D is possibly TRBD1 (5 bases). V lost 1 base and J 2 bases, leaving 9 bases between the germline ends. CDR3 size: 15 residues. Germline V lookup: CDR1 LGHDT, CDR2 YNNKEL (reference sequence). This CDR3 reads CASSQVSGGNQPQHF. The CDR3 DNA sequence: TGTGCCAGCAGCCAAGTTTCGGGGGGCAATCAGCCCCAGCATTTT.

The J gene is TRBJ2-7, the V gene TRBV11-2; D perhaps matches TRBD1 (6 bases). The length of the CDR3 is 19 residues. CDR1 and CDR2 (germline): SGHAT, FQNNGV. The ends were cut back, 4 bases at V and 2 bases at J, with 27 bases in the middle. CDR3 nucleotides: TGTGCCAGCAGCTCCCTGAAGTCCACCCGGGACATCCGAGCCTACGAGCAGTACTTC. It yields the protein CASSSLKSTRDIRAYEQYF.

V and J are TRBV10-3 and TRBJ2-7; tentative D call: TRBD2 (6 bases). Germline V gene sequence: CDR1 ENHRY, CDR2 SYGVKD. Trimming removed 4 bases from V and 0 bases from J, with 13 bases in between. The CDR3 consists of 15 residues. CDR3 nucleotide sequence: TGTGCCATCAGTGCTCCTAGCGACAGCTCCTACGAGCAGTACTTC. This encodes CAISAPSDSSYEQYF.

This clone has only a few counts. The CDR3 spells CAWSVRGEQYF. The CDR3 DNA is TGTGCCTGGAGTGTACGGGGAGAGCAGTACTTC. The J gene is TRBJ2-7, the V gene TRBV30, with D possibly matching TRBD2 (5 bases). V was shortened by 0 bases and J by 7 bases, with 7 bases between the two germline ends. The CDR3 consists of 11 residues. Germline lookup yields CDR1 GTSNPN and CDR2 SVGIG (reference sequence).

CDR3 nucleotide sequence: TGTGCCAGTAGTCGACTAGCGGGTTCCTACGAGCAGTACTTC. Amino acid sequence: CASSRLAGSYEQYF. The V and J genes are TRBV19 and TRBJ2-7, with 10 bases matching TRBD2. Trimming removed 5 bases from V and 1 base from J; junction bases left unmatched: 2. CDR1 and CDR2 (germline): LNHDA, SQIVND (reference sequence). This CDR3 is 14 amino acids long. The whole variable domain, filled in from reference TRBV19 and TRBJ2-7, reads DGGITQSPKYLFRKEGQNVTLSCEQNLNHDAMYWYRQDPGQGLRLIYYSQIVNDFQKGDIAEGYSVSREKKESFPLTVTSAQKNPTAFYLCASSRLAGSYEQYFGPGTRLTVT.

This clone was counted between two and nine times. The rearrangement joins TRBV3-1 (or the pseudogene TRBV3-2) to TRBJ1-2, with 8 bases lining up with TRBD1. The J segment lost 4 bases and the V segment lost 6 bases, leaving 7 bases of the junction unmatched. The length of the CDR3 is 14 residues. Germline V lookup: CDR1 LGHDT, CDR2 YNNKEL (reference sequence). CDR3 protein: CASSSQGVPYGYTF. In DNA, the CDR3 is TGTGCCAGCAGTTCACAGGGGGTTCCCTATGGCTACACCTTC.

This clone showed up just once. The V and J genes are TRBV7-9 and TRBJ2-1; 9 bases line up with TRBD2. V lost 5 bases and J lost 7; bases outside the gene matches: 12. Germline CDR1 and CDR2: SEHNR and FQNEAQ (reference sequence). There are 16 residues in the CDR3. For the CDR3, the DNA is TGTGCCAGCAGCCGCGGGATAGCGGGAGTTGGGAATGAGCAGTTCTTC. Protein sequence: CASSRGIAGVGNEQFF.

CDR3 loop: CASSLSREMNTEAFF. The CDR3 DNA reads as TGTGCCAGCAGTTTATCTCGAGAGATGAACACTGAAGCTTTCTTT. V and J are TRBV27 and TRBJ1-1; D remains ambiguous. Germline V lookup: CDR1 MNHEY, CDR2 SMNVEV (reference sequence). The CDR3 has 15 amino acids. V lost 0 bases to trimming and J lost 0 bases, with 8 bases between them.

The chain couples TRBV5-5 to TRBJ1-1; D is undetermined. Germline V gene sequence: CDR1 SGHKS, CDR2 YYEKEE (reference sequence). The CDR3 extends over 17 amino acids. The V gene lost 5 bases and the J gene lost 2 bases, with 22 bases spanning the gap. The CDR3 nucleotides read TGTGCCAGCAGACCCTCCGTGGGGAGGGTAAGAAACACTGAAGCTTTCTTT. Protein: CASRPSVGRVRNTEAFF.

The chain couples TRBV2 to TRBJ1-5; possibly TRBD1 for D (5 bases). Trimming shortened V by 6 bases and J by 6 bases, and 6 bases separated the two germline ends. CDR3 length: 11 residues. From germline, CDR1 is SNHLY and CDR2 FYNNEI. The CDR3 loop reads CASRGGQPQHF. DNA for the CDR3: TGTGCCAGCAGGGGGGGTCAGCCCCAGCATTTT.

The table lists this clone with a count of one. The chain joins TRBV5-8 to TRBJ2-3; 7 nucleotides agree with TRBD1. V was pared by 0 bases and J by 6 bases, with 7 bases of the junction left unmatched. The CDR3 spans 15 residues. Germline-derived CDR1 and CDR2 are SGHTS and YDEGEE. CDR3 nucleotides: TGTGCCAGCAGCTTGGGGGCAGGGGGAAGGGATACGCAGTATTTT. Amino acid sequence: CASSLGAGGRDTQYF.